These T cell receptor beta chains were read from a single sample in a study of spatial heterogeneity in lung cancer. TCRdb called the 5' RACE reads again in MiXCR, with one record for every CDR3 protein. The sample contains some 52,000 distinct CDR3 sequences, 6% to 9% of which appear only once. Sequencing was performed on PBMCs, taken at surgery. The receptor set was obtained from a female donor with early-stage non-small cell lung cancer. CDR3s include the opening cysteine and the closing phenylalanine or tryptophan. D genes are given only for firm matches. Expanded clones are given a class, and other clones once, few, many or no size at all.

V: TRBV20-1
J: TRBJ2-7
size: many
D: -
CDR3: CSARRYSEQYF
DNA: TGCAGTGCTAGGAGATACTCTGAGCAGTACTTC

V: TRBV3-1
J: TRBJ2-7
size: few
D: -
CDR3: CASSRILPYEQYF
DNA: TGTGCCAGCAGCCGAATCCTCCCCTACGAGCAGTACTTC

V: TRBV21-1
J: TRBJ1-2
size: many
D: -
CDR3: CASSPGRWGYGYTF
DNA: TGTGCCAGCAGTCCAGGGCGGTGGGGTTATGGCTACACCTTC

V: TRBV20-1
J: TRBJ2-7
size: many
D: -
CDR3: CSARDRRYRALEQYF
DNA: TGCAGTGCTAGAGATCGACGGTACAGGGCACTCGAGCAGTACTTC

V: TRBV13
J: TRBJ2-7
size: many
D: -
CDR3: CASSPQGSYEQYF
DNA: TGTGCCAGCAGCCCTCAGGGGTCCTACGAGCAGTACTTC

V: TRBV3-1
J: TRBJ2-5
size: many
D: TRBD1
CDR3: CASSKGGWETQYF
DNA: TGTGCCAGCAGCAAAGGGGGCTGGGAGACCCAGTACTTC

V: TRBV12-3/TRBV12-4
J: TRBJ2-3
size: many
D: TRBD2
CDR3: CASSRTSGASRDTQYF
DNA: TGTGCCAGCAGTCGGACTAGCGGGGCTTCACGAGATACGCAGTATTTT

V: TRBV20-1
J: TRBJ1-2
size: few
D: TRBD1
CDR3: CSARDPGQGYGYTF
DNA: TGCAGTGCTAGAGACCCCGGACAGGGCTATGGCTACACCTTC

V: TRBV3-1
J: TRBJ2-6
size: many
D: -
CDR3: CASSQDLGFGANVLTF
DNA: TGTGCCAGCAGCCAAGATTTGGGTTTTGGGGCCAACGTCCTGACTTTC

V: TRBV7-9
J: TRBJ1-2
size: many
D: -
CDR3: CASSRGYGYTF
DNA: TGTGCCAGCTCCCGGGGGTATGGCTACACCTTC

V: TRBV30
J: TRBJ2-6
size: many
D: -
CDR3: CAWSINPGANVLTF
DNA: TGTGCCTGGAGCATAAACCCTGGGGCCAACGTCCTGACTTTC

V: TRBV7-9
J: TRBJ2-1
size: -
D: -
CDR3: CASSLEYREGDNEQFF
DNA: TGTGCCAGCAGCTTAGAGTACAGGGAAGGGGACAATGAGCAGTTCTTC

V: TRBV9
J: TRBJ1-1
size: -
D: -
CDR3: CASSVDGRANTEAFF
DNA: TGTGCCAGCAGCGTAGACGGCAGGGCGAACACTGAAGCTTTCTTT

V: TRBV20-1
J: TRBJ2-4
size: many
D: -
CDR3: CSASLGTGKNIQYF
DNA: TGCAGTGCTAGTCTAGGGACCGGCAAAAACATTCAGTACTTC

V: TRBV5-1
J: TRBJ2-1
size: few
D: -
CDR3: CASSPIQQYNEQFF
DNA: TGCGCCAGCAGCCCCATCCAACAGTACAATGAGCAGTTCTTC

V: TRBV2
J: TRBJ2-3
size: many
D: -
CDR3: CASSGGRGGTDTQYF
DNA: TGTGCCAGCAGTGGTGGTAGAGGGGGAACAGATACGCAGTATTTT

V: TRBV12-3/TRBV12-4
J: TRBJ1-1
size: many
D: -
CDR3: CASSFRRGLARAFF
DNA: TGTGCCAGCAGTTTTAGGCGGGGCTTAGCAAGGGCTTTCTTT

V: TRBV5-5
J: TRBJ2-7
size: once
D: -
CDR3: CASSLGEREQYF
DNA: TGTGCCAGCAGCTTAGGGGAACGCGAGCAGTACTTC

V: TRBV5-1
J: TRBJ2-7
size: many
D: -
CDR3: CASSLYNEQYF
DNA: TGCGCCAGCAGCTTATATAACGAGCAGTACTTC

V: TRBV5-6
J: TRBJ2-5
size: -
D: -
CDR3: CASSYMDQETQYF
DNA: TGTGCCAGCAGCTATATGGACCAAGAGACCCAGTACTTC

V: TRBV12-3/TRBV12-4
J: TRBJ1-1
size: many
D: -
CDR3: CASSLNGNTEAFF
DNA: TGTGCCAGCAGTTTGAACGGGAACACTGAAGCTTTCTTT

V: TRBV6-1
J: TRBJ2-7
size: many
D: -
CDR3: CASKGDHYEQYF
DNA: TGTGCCAGCAAAGGGGACCACTACGAGCAGTACTTC

V: TRBV10-3
J: TRBJ1-6
size: many
D: -
CDR3: CAISEGRSSYNSPLHF
DNA: TGTGCCATCAGTGAAGGGAGGAGCTCCTATAATTCACCCCTCCACTTT

V: TRBV6-4
J: TRBJ2-5
size: many
D: TRBD1
CDR3: CASSDGTAETQYF
DNA: TGTGCCAGCAGTGACGGGACAGCAGAGACCCAGTACTTC

V: TRBV28
J: TRBJ1-2
size: many
D: TRBD1
CDR3: CASSFQGAVSYTF
DNA: TGTGCCAGCAGTTTTCAGGGGGCAGTGAGCTACACCTTC

V: TRBV6-6
J: TRBJ1-5
size: many
D: -
CDR3: CASSPLAGVNQPQHF
DNA: TGTGCCAGCAGTCCCTTAGCAGGGGTGAATCAGCCCCAGCATTTT

V: TRBV7-2
J: TRBJ1-3
size: many
D: -
CDR3: CASSLVSGAAYTIYF
DNA: TGTGCCAGCAGCTTAGTGTCAGGGGCGGCGTACACCATATATTTT

V: TRBV3-1
J: TRBJ2-5
size: -
D: -
CDR3: CASRTRGAQYF
DNA: TGTGCCAGCAGGACGAGGGGGGCCCAGTACTTC

V: TRBV10-3
J: TRBJ2-2
size: many
D: -
CDR3: CAISERLGTGELFF
DNA: TGTGCCATCAGTGAAAGGTTGGGAACCGGGGAGCTGTTTTTT

V: TRBV28
J: TRBJ2-7
size: -
D: -
CDR3: CASSLIRGPSYEQYF
DNA: TGTGCCAGCAGTTTAATTCGCGGCCCCTCCTACGAGCAGTACTTC

V: TRBV11-2
J: TRBJ2-1
size: many
D: TRBD1
CDR3: CASSNNQGAQGVSYNEQFF
DNA: TGTGCCAGCAGCAACAATCAGGGGGCTCAGGGGGTTTCCTACAATGAGCAGTTCTTC

V: TRBV29-1
J: TRBJ2-3
size: many
D: -
CDR3: CSVVKGIHSTDTQYF
DNA: TGCAGCGTGGTGAAGGGGATCCACTCCACAGATACGCAGTATTTT

V: TRBV7-9
J: TRBJ2-3
size: few
D: -
CDR3: CASSLRAADTQYF
DNA: TGTGCCAGCAGCTTACGGGCAGCAGATACGCAGTATTTT

V: TRBV7-2
J: TRBJ1-4
size: -
D: -
CDR3: CASRVGGLINEKLFF
DNA: TGTGCCAGCAGGGTGGGGGGCCTTATAAATGAAAAACTGTTTTTT

V: TRBV29-1
J: TRBJ1-1
size: many
D: -
CDR3: CSVEGRVGTEAFF
DNA: TGCAGCGTTGAGGGCCGCGTAGGGACTGAAGCTTTCTTT

V: TRBV7-2
J: TRBJ1-6
size: many
D: -
CDR3: CASSLVKVDNSPLHF
DNA: TGTGCCAGCAGCTTAGTAAAGGTTGATAATTCACCCCTCCACTTT

V: TRBV7-3
J: TRBJ2-2
size: many
D: TRBD1
CDR3: CASSYRTGSGAGELFF
DNA: TGTGCCAGCAGCTACCGGACAGGATCTGGGGCCGGGGAGCTGTTTTTT

V: TRBV29-1
J: TRBJ2-1
size: many
D: TRBD2
CDR3: CSASSGAVSSGQFF
DNA: TGCAGCGCCTCAAGCGGGGCAGTCAGCTCAGGGCAGTTCTTC

V: TRBV4-3
J: TRBJ1-2
size: -
D: TRBD1
CDR3: CASSQERDRGVDGYTF
DNA: TGCGCCAGCAGCCAAGAGCGGGACAGGGGAGTTGATGGCTACACCTTC

V: TRBV15
J: TRBJ2-7
size: many
D: TRBD1
CDR3: CATSSRDSYEQYF
DNA: TGTGCCACCAGCAGTCGGGACAGCTACGAGCAGTACTTC

V: TRBV6-1
J: TRBJ1-1
size: many
D: -
CDR3: CASSGRGGSTEAFF
DNA: TGTGCCAGCAGTGGCAGGGGAGGCTCGACTGAAGCTTTCTTT

V: TRBV29-1
J: TRBJ2-5
size: many
D: -
CDR3: CSVVGRETQYF
DNA: TGCAGCGTTGTAGGGAGGGAGACCCAGTACTTC

V: TRBV20-1
J: TRBJ1-4
size: -
D: -
CDR3: CSAATAGRTNEKLFF
DNA: TGCAGTGCTGCAACGGCGGGGCGGACTAATGAAAAACTGTTTTTT

V: TRBV27
J: TRBJ1-1
size: -
D: TRBD1
CDR3: CASSFSGGRTEAFF
DNA: TGTGCCAGCAGTTTCTCAGGGGGGAGGACTGAAGCTTTCTTT

V: TRBV11-2
J: TRBJ2-1
size: few
D: TRBD2
CDR3: CASSSRTSGGNEQFF
DNA: TGTGCCAGCAGCTCCCGGACTAGCGGGGGCAATGAGCAGTTCTTC

V: TRBV4-3
J: TRBJ1-1
size: -
D: -
CDR3: CASSQGRGTEAFF
DNA: TGCGCCAGCAGCCAAGGAAGGGGCACTGAAGCTTTCTTT

V: TRBV5-6
J: TRBJ2-5
size: many
D: -
CDR3: CASSLAWDQYF
DNA: TGTGCCAGCAGCTTAGCGTGGGACCAGTACTTC

V: TRBV29-1
J: TRBJ2-7
size: many
D: -
CDR3: CSVEVGASSYEQYF
DNA: TGCAGCGTTGAAGTCGGGGCCTCCTCCTACGAGCAGTACTTC

V: TRBV6-2/TRBV6-3
J: TRBJ2-5
size: many
D: -
CDR3: CASSYYETQYF
DNA: TGTGCCAGCAGTTACTATGAGACCCAGTACTTC

V: TRBV5-8
J: TRBJ2-1
size: many
D: TRBD2
CDR3: CASSRPSGGAGYNEQFF
DNA: TGTGCCAGCAGCAGGCCTAGCGGGGGGGCCGGGTACAATGAGCAGTTCTTC

V: TRBV12-3/TRBV12-4
J: TRBJ2-3
size: few
D: TRBD2
CDR3: CASSLTGGSSTDTQYF
DNA: TGTGCCAGCAGTTTGACGGGGGGTTCTAGCACAGATACGCAGTATTTT

V: TRBV6-5
J: TRBJ1-6
size: many
D: -
CDR3: CASSYSSLRSPLHF
DNA: TGTGCCAGCAGTTACTCGTCCCTCCGATCACCCCTCCACTTT

V: TRBV4-3
J: TRBJ1-2
size: many
D: TRBD1
CDR3: CASSPQQGVDGYTF
DNA: TGCGCCAGCAGCCCGCAACAGGGGGTTGATGGCTACACCTTC

V: TRBV5-8
J: TRBJ1-4
size: -
D: -
CDR3: CASSHRGPKLFF
DNA: TGTGCCAGCAGCCACCGGGGGCCTAAACTGTTTTTT

V: TRBV12-3/TRBV12-4
J: TRBJ1-2
size: many
D: TRBD1
CDR3: CASSHTQGAVYGYTF
DNA: TGTGCCAGCAGCCATACACAGGGGGCTGTCTATGGCTACACCTTC